This TCR beta chain was recorded in a study of T cell responses to AZD1222 COVID-19 vaccine (dated by TCRdb to the early 2020s). With regard to the full study: A total of 233 trial participants underwent TCR sequencing, of whom roughly 210 received two doses of AZD1222 and about 25 received two doses of the MenACWY control vaccine. Trial participants were enrolled into age subgroups of 18-55, 56-69 and 70-plus years, which contained roughly 140, 27 and 60 TCR-sequenced participants, respectively. Study-wide conclusions, independent of this receptor: No day 14 peak-response samples were available, so repertoires were characterized only after the peak T cell response. Participants were mostly white British and included more females than males, and it was suggested by the authors that clonal diversity may have been underestimated. The vaccine-associated CD4 TCRs covered the entire spike protein, and the dominant responses fell in regions 160-218 and 743-854. Conclusions about previously exposed vaccinees are limited, since just a handful of AZD1222 recipients were seropositive for SARS-CoV-2 at baseline. In the small 56-69-year group, the increase in depth fell short of significance, most likely because of low power. Spike-specific TCR breadth and depth rose significantly after two AZD1222 doses compared with day 0 and with MenACWY recipients. Reportedly, almost half of the unique spike-specific TCRs recognized epitopes lying outside the regions that are mutated in the B.1.351 and B.1.1.7 variants.

This clone was detected only a few times. No cognate antigen has been identified for it. There are no base qualities to consult, and no much larger clone falls within one base. The CDR3 regions of human TCRbeta chains were analyzed by immunosequencing. On the authors' methods: Repertoire TCRs were matched against a reference library of SARS-CoV-2-specific TCRs generated with the MIRA antigen-specificity platform. Breadth was defined as the fraction of unique TCRs that were SARS-CoV-2-associated, and depth was defined as the fraction of total T cells that were SARS-CoV-2-associated. Using the MIRA data, each spike-specific TCR was assigned both to the spike region to which the TCR was reactive and to a CD4 or CD8 class. Log10-transformed breadth and depth values were compared by one-way ANOVA with Sidak's multiple comparisons tests. TCRdb took this table from immuneACCESS and kept in-frame rearrangements with V and J called. Such tables lack part of the clones; where checked against another copy, unresolved V genes explain under half of the gap, and the rest is unexplained. V and J calls and clone size come straight from that table; D and trimming were deduced from the DNA. The sample data list some 150,000 clones, and 88% of these were observed just once. The ten largest clonotypes hold 3.1% of the sample.

The time point label here, explained by the study, means: about 28 days (+/-7) after the second vaccine dose. AZD1222 recipients with second doses at about 4 weeks or about 12 weeks were pooled, because spike-specific TCR depth and breadth did not differ between schedules. Samples from vaccinated people were obtained from the UK trials COV001 and COV002, which included a single-blind randomized controlled phase 2/3 trial of AZD1222 (ChAdOx1 nCoV-19) in healthy adults. For TCRbeta chain sequencing, PBMC samples from trial participants were taken at day 0 and at day 28 after the second dose. Taken from cysteine to phenylalanine, the CDR3 has 12 residues. The DNA shown is the 36-base CDR3, in frame from base 1. V loses 2 bases, J loses 8 bases, and the germline ends lie 8 bases apart.

The origin of this receptor is an adult who received the AZD1222 COVID-19 vaccine. The chain was built from TRBV12-3 or TRBV12-4 and TRBJ2-3, with the D gene call left open. Material: peripheral blood, obtained 28 days after the second AZD1222 dose. The base sequence is TGTGCCAGCAGTTTACAGATTTTTACGCAGTATTTT. The encoded protein is CASSLQIFTQYF.